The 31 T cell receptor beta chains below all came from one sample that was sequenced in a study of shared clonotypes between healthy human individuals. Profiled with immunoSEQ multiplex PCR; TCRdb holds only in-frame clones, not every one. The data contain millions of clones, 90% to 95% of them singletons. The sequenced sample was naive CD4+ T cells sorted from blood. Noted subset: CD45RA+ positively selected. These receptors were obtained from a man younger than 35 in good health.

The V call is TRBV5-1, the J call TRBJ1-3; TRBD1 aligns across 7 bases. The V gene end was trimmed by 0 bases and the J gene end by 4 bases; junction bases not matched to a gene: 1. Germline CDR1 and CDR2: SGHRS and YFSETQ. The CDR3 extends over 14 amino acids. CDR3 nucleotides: TGCGCCAGCAGCTTGGCGACAGGGGGAAACACCATATATTTT. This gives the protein CASSLATGGNTIYF.

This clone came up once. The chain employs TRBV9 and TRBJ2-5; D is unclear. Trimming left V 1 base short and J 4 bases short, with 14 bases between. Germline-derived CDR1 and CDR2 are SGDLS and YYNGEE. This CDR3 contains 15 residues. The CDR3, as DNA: TGTGCCAGCAGCGTATCTGGCCTCCCGGCAGAGACCCAGTACTTC. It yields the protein CASSVSGLPAETQYF.

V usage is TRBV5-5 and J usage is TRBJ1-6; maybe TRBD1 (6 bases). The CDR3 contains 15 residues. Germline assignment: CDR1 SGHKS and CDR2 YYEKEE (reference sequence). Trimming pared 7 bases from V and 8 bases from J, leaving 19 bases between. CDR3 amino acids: CASQLNPGADSPLHF. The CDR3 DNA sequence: TGTGCCAGCCAGCTTAACCCAGGGGCGGATTCACCCCTCCACTTT.

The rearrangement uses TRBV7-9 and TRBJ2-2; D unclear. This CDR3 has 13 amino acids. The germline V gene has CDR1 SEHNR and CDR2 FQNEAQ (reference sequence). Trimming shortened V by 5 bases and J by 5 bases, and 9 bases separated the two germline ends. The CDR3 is CASSPPGTGELFF. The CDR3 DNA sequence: TGTGCCAGCAGCCCCCCTGGTACCGGGGAGCTGTTTTTT.

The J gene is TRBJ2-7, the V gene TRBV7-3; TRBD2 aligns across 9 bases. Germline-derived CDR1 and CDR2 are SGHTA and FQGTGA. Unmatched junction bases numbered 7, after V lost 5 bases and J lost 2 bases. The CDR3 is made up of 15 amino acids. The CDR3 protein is CASSLGGGGAYEQYF. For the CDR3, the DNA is TGTGCCAGCAGCCTAGGTGGCGGGGGGGCCTACGAGCAGTACTTC.

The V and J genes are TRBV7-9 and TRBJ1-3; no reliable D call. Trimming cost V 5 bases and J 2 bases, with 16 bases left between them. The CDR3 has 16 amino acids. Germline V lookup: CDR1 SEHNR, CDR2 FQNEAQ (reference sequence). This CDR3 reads CASSPGAGWTGNTIYF. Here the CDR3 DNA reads TGTGCCAGCAGCCCAGGTGCAGGATGGACTGGAAACACCATATATTTT. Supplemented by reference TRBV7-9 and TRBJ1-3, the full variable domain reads DTGVSQNPRHKITKRGQNVTFRCDPISEHNRLYWYRQTLGQGPEFLTYFQNEAQLEKSRLLSDRFSAERPKGSFSTLEIQRTEQGDSAMYLCASSPGAGWTGNTIYFGEGSWLTVV.

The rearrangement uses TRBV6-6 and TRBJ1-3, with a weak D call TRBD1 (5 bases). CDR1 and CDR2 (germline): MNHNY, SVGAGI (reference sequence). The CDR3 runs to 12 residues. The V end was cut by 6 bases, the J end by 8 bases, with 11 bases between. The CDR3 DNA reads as TGTGCCAGCAGAGCGCAGGGCTACACCATATATTTT. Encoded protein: CASRAQGYTIYF.

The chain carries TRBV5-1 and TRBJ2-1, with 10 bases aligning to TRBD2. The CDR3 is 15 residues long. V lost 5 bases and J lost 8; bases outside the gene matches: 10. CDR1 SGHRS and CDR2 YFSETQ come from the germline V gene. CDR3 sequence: CASSGASGSVDEQFF. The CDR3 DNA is TGCGCCAGCAGTGGGGCTAGCGGGAGTGTCGATGAGCAGTTCTTC.

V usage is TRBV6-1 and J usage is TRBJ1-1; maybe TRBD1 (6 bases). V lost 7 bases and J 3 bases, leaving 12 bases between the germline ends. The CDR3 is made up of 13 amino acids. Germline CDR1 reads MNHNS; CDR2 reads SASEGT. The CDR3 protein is CASNHRAHTEAFF. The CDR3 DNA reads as TGTGCCAGCAATCACAGGGCCCACACTGAAGCTTTCTTT.

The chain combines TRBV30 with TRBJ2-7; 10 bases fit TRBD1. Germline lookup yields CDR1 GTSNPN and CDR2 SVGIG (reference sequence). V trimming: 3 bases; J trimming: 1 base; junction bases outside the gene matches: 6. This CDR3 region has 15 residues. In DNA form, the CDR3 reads TGTGCCTGGAGGGCGGGGGGACAGGGGTCCTACGAGCAGTACTTC. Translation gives CAWRAGGQGSYEQYF.

The CDR3 DNA is TGTGCCAGCAGCTTGACAGGTTCGGAGACCCAGTACTTC. It encodes CASSLTGSETQYF. The chain links TRBV5-6 to TRBJ2-5, with D possibly being TRBD1 (5 bases). The CDR3 is 13 residues long. From germline, CDR1 is SGHDT and CDR2 YYEEEE. V lost 1 base to trimming and J lost 5 bases, with 9 bases between them.

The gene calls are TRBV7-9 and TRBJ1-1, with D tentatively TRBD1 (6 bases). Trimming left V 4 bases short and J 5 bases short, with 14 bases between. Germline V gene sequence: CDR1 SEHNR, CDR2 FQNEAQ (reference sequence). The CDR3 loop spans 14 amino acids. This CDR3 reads CASSWGGGQTEAFF. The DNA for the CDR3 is TGTGCCAGCAGCTGGGGCGGGGGGCAGACTGAAGCTTTCTTT.

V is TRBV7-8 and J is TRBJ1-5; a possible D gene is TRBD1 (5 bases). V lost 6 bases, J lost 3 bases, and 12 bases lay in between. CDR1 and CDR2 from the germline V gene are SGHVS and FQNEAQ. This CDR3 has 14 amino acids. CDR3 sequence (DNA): TGTGCCAGCAGAAAACAGGATTCCAATCAGCCCCAGCATTTT. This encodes CASRKQDSNQPQHF.

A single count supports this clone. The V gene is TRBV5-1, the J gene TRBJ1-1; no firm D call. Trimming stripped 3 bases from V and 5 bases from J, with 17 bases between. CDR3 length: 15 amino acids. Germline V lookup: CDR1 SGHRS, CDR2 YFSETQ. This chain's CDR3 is CASSSEGSGGTEAFF. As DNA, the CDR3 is TGCGCCAGCAGCTCGGAGGGCTCCGGCGGGACTGAAGCTTTCTTT.

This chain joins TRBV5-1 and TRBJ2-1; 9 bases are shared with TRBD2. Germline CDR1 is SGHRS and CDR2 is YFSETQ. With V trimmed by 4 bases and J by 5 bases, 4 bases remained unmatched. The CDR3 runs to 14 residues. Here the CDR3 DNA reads TGCGCCAGCAGCCGCGGGGGGGCTGACAATGAGCAGTTCTTC. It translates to CASSRGGADNEQFF.

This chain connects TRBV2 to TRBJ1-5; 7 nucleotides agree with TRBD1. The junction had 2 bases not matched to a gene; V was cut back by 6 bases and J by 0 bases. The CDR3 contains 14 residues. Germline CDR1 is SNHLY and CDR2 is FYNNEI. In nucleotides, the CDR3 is TGTGCCAGCAGGGGACAGTATAGCAATCAGCCCCAGCATTTT. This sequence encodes CASRGQYSNQPQHF.

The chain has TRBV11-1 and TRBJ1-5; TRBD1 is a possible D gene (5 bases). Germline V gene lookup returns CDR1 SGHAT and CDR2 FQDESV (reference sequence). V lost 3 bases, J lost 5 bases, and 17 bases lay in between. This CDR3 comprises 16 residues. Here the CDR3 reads CASSFRNQGIYQPQHF. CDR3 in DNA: TGTGCCAGCAGCTTCAGGAACCAGGGAATTTATCAGCCCCAGCATTTT. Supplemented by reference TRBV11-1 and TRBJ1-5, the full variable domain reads EAEVAQSPRYKITEKSQAVAFWCDPISGHATLYWYRQILGQGPELLVQFQDESVVDDSQLPKDRFSAERLKGVDSTLKIQPAELGDSAMYLCASSFRNQGIYQPQHFGDGTRLSIL.

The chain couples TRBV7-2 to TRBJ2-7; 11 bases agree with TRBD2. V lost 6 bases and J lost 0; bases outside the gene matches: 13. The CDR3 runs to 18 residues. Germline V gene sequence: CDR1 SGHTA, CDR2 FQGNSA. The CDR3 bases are TGTGCCAGCAGTTACCAAAATATAGCGGGAGGGCCCTCCTACGAGCAGTACTTC. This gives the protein CASSYQNIAGGPSYEQYF.

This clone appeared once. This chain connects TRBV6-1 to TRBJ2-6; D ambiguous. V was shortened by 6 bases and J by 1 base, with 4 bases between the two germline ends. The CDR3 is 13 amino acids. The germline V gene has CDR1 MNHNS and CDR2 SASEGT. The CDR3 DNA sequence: TGTGCCAGCAGCGTGTCTGGGGCCAACGTCCTGACTTTC. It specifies CASSVSGANVLTF.

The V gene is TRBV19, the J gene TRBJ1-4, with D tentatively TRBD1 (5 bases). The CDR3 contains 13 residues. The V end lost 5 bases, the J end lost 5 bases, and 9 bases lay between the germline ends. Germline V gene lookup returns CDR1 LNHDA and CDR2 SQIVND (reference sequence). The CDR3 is CASSFRENEKLFF. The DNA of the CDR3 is TGTGCCAGTAGTTTCAGGGAGAATGAAAAACTGTTTTTT. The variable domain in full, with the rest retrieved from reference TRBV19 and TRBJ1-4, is DGGITQSPKYLFRKEGQNVTLSCEQNLNHDAMYWYRQDPGQGLRLIYYSQIVNDFQKGDIAEGYSVSREKKESFPLTVTSAQKNPTAFYLCASSFRENEKLFFGSGTQLSVL.

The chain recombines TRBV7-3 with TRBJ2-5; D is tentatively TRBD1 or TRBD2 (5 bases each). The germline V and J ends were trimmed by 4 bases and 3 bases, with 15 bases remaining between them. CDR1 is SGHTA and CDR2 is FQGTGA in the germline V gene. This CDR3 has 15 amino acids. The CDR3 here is CASSSQGEGKETQYF. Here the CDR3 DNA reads TGTGCCAGCAGCTCTCAGGGAGAGGGAAAAGAGACCCAGTACTTC.

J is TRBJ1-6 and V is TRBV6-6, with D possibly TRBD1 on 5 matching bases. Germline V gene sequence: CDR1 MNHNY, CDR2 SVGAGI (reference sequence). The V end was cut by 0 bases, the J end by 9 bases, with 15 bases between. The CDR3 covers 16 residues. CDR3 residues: CASSYSPRGRGSPLHF. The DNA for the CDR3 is TGTGCCAGCAGTTACTCGCCACGGGGTAGGGGTTCACCCCTCCACTTT.

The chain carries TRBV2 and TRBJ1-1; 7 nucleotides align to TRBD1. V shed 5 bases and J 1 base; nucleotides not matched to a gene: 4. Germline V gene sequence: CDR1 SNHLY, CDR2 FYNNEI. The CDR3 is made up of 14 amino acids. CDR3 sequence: CASSKDRTNTEAFF. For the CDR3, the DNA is TGTGCCAGCAGTAAGGACAGGACGAACACTGAAGCTTTCTTT.

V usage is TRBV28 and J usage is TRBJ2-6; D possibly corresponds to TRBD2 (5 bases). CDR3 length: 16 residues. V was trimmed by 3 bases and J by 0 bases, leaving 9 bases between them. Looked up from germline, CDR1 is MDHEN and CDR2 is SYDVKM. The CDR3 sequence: CASSFRDFSGANVLTF. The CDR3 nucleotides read TGTGCCAGCAGTTTCCGGGATTTCTCTGGGGCCAACGTCCTGACTTTC. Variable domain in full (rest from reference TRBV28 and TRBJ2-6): DVKVTQSSRYLVKRTGEKVFLECVQDMDHENMFWYRQDPGLGLRLIYFSYDVKMKEKGDIPEGYSVSREKKERFSLILESASTNQTSMYLCASSFRDFSGANVLTFGAGSRLTVL.

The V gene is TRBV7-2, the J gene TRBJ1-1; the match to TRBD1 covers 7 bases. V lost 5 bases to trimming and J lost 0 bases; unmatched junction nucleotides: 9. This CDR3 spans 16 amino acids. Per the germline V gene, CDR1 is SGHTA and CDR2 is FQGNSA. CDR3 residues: CASSLQGITLNTEAFF. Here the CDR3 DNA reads TGTGCCAGCAGCCTACAGGGGATAACATTGAACACTGAAGCTTTCTTT.

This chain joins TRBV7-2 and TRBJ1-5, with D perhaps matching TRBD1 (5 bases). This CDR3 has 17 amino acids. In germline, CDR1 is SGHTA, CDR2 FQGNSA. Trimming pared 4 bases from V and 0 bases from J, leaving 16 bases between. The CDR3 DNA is TGTGCCAGCAGCTCCCGGGGGGTGGGATATAGCAATCAGCCCCAGCATTTT. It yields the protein CASSSRGVGYSNQPQHF.

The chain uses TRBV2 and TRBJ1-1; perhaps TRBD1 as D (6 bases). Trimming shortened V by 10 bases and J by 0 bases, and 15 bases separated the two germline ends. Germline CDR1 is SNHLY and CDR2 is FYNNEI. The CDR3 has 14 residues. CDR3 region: CATGGQQMNTEAFF. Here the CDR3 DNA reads TGTGCCACCGGGGGCCAGCAAATGAACACTGAAGCTTTCTTT.

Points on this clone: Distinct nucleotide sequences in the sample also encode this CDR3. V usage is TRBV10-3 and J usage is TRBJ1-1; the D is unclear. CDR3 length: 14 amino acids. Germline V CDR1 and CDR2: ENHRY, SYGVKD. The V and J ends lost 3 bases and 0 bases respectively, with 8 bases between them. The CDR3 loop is CAISEGQVNTEAFF. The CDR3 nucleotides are TGTGCCATCAGTGAAGGCCAGGTGAACACTGAAGCTTTCTTT.

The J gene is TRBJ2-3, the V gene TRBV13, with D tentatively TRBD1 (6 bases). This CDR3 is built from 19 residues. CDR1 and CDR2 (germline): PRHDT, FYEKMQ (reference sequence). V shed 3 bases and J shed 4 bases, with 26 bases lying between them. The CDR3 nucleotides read TGTGCCAGCAGCTTGGGGGACACCGGACTGAGAACTACGGCAGATACGCAGTATTTT. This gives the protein CASSLGDTGLRTTADTQYF.

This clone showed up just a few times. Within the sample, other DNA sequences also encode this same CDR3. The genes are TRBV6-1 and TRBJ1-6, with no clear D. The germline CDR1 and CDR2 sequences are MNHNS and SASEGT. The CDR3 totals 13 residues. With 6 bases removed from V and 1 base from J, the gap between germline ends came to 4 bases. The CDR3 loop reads CASRVSYNSPLHF. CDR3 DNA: TGTGCCAGCAGGGTTTCCTATAATTCACCCCTCCACTTT.

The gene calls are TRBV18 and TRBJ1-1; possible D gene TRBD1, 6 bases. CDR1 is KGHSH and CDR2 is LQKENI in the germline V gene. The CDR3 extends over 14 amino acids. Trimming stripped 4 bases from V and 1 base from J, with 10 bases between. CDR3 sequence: CASSLDSKNTEAFF. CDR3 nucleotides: TGTGCCAGCTCACTGGACAGTAAGAACACTGAAGCTTTCTTT.